This T cell receptor beta chain was retrieved from a study of T cell responses to AZD1222 COVID-19 vaccine. Whole-study findings and limits: Donors were largely white British and mainly female; clonal diversity was possibly underestimated. Sampling that yielded the repertoires occurred only after the peak T cell response.

Comments on this clone: Its antigen is undetermined.

TCRdb's copy holds only in-frame clones and misses some; the assay was immunoSEQ multiplex PCR. The sample has about 130,000 clones, roughly 91% seen once. Trimming removed 3 bases at V and 8 bases at J, with 10 bases between. CDR1 KGHSH and CDR2 LQKENI come from the germline V gene. CDR3 length equals 12 residues. The chain recombines TRBV18 with TRBJ1-2, with no clear D. Source: peripheral blood, taken 28 days after the second AZD1222 dose. This clonotype was sampled from an adult who received the AZD1222 COVID-19 vaccine. CDR3 DNA sequence: TGTGCCAGCTCACCGGCGAATGAAGGCTACACCTTC. This translates into CASSPANEGYTF.